This TCR beta chain derives from a study of blood T cell repertoires in COVID-19. Some clones are missing from TCRdb's copy, which holds only in-frame ones; the method was immunoSEQ multiplex PCR. The data contain about 150,000 clones, roughly 90% of them singletons. This CDR3 has 15 amino acids. Per the germline V gene, CDR1 is LNHDA and CDR2 is SQIVND (reference sequence). V was clipped by 5 bases and J by 6 bases; unmatched bases: 10. The chain has TRBV19 and TRBJ2-1; TRBD1 matches at 7 bases. The sequenced sample consisted of peripheral blood. This clonotype was obtained from a woman aged 55-69 years with active or convalescent COVID-19. The CDR3 loop reads CASSAGTVRRNEQFF. The CDR3 nucleotides read TGTGCCAGTAGTGCCGGGACAGTAAGGCGCAATGAGCAGTTCTTC.